The rows below give T cell receptor beta chains drawn from one sample of a study of cytomegalovirus exposure and HLA in healthy donors. Some clones are missing from TCRdb's copy, which holds only in-frame ones; the method was immunoSEQ multiplex PCR. The sample lists 250,000 or so clones, about 83% occurring once. The sequenced sample was PBMCs. These receptors were collected from a human donor in good health. Each CDR3 is given with its conserved first and last residue. The order of the fields is clone size, V gene, J gene, D gene, CDR3 protein, CDR3 DNA. A D gene is named only where the DNA matches it firmly. Part of the rows lack a size; the others show once, few, many or a class for expanded clones.

NA,TRBV27,TRBJ2-7,NA,CASTQSGGPTSYEQYF,TGTGCCAGCACCCAGTCGGGGGGCCCGACTTCCTACGAGCAGTACTTC
NA,TRBV28,TRBJ2-7,NA,CASSPPGNSYEQYF,TGTGCCAGCAGCCCTCCGGGGAACTCCTACGAGCAGTACTTC
NA,TRBV7-2,TRBJ2-3,NA,CASSLAWVGADTQYF,TGTGCCAGCAGCTTAGCGTGGGTAGGAGCAGATACGCAGTATTTT
NA,TRBV7-3,TRBJ2-3,TRBD2,CASSLYGSGREGDTQYF,TGTGCCAGCAGCTTATATGGTAGCGGGAGGGAGGGAGATACGCAGTATTTT
NA,TRBV28,TRBJ2-5,NA,CASSFSRSTQYF,TGTGCCAGCAGTTTTTCCCGGTCCACCCAGTACTTC
NA,TRBV4-2,TRBJ2-7,TRBD2,CASSPRPGLAGHSYEQYF,TGTGCCAGCAGCCCCAGACCGGGACTAGCGGGGCACTCCTACGAGCAGTACTTC
NA,TRBV4-3,TRBJ2-2,NA,CASSLWTAGELFF,TGCGCCAGCAGCTTATGGACAGCCGGGGAGCTGTTTTTT
NA,TRBV19,TRBJ1-2,TRBD1,CASTRRTGMMYGYTF,TGTGCCAGTACCCGAAGGACAGGGATGATGTATGGCTACACCTTC
NA,TRBV4-1,TRBJ2-7,TRBD2,CASSQFGLAGANPSYEQYF,TGCGCCAGCAGCCAATTTGGACTAGCGGGAGCGAACCCATCCTACGAGCAGTACTTC
NA,TRBV7-2,TRBJ2-7,TRBD1,CASSFTGQGLGEQYF,TGTGCCAGCAGCTTCACGGGACAGGGTTTGGGCGAGCAGTACTTC
NA,TRBV4-1,TRBJ2-6,TRBD1,CASSQDSPTGTNVLTF,TGCGCCAGCAGCCAAGATTCCCCGACAGGGACCAACGTCCTGACTTTC
NA,TRBV25-1,TRBJ2-2,NA,CASSEYVNTGELFF,TGTGCCAGCAGTGAATACGTGAACACCGGGGAGCTGTTTTTT
NA,TRBV7-2,TRBJ2-3,TRBD2,CASSPRLAVATDTQYF,TGTGCCAGCAGCCCGCGACTAGCGGTAGCCACAGATACGCAGTATTTT
NA,TRBV7-3,TRBJ1-2,NA,CASSLNTGNYGYTF,TGTGCCAGCAGCTTAAATACAGGGAACTATGGCTACACCTTC
NA,TRBV27,TRBJ2-7,TRBD1,CASKKKSDRVYEQYF,TGTGCCAGCAAGAAGAAAAGCGACAGGGTATACGAGCAGTACTTC
NA,TRBV27,TRBJ2-7,NA,CASSLNQRRYEQCF,TGTGCCAGCAGTCTTAACCAGCGGAGGTACGAGCAGTGCTTC
NA,TRBV5-1,TRBJ2-7,NA,CASSKELGSSYEQYF,TGCGCCAGCAGCAAAGAACTAGGGAGCTCCTACGAGCAGTACTTC
NA,TRBV5-1,TRBJ2-7,NA,CASSSAGPYEQYF,TGCGCCAGCAGCTCCGCGGGGCCGTACGAGCAGTACTTC
NA,TRBV6-1,TRBJ2-2,NA,CASTWRENTGELFF,TGTGCCAGCACCTGGAGGGAAAACACCGGGGAGCTGTTTTTT
NA,TRBV27,TRBJ2-1,NA,CASSLIGRNEQFF,TGTGCCAGCAGTTTAATAGGGAGGAATGAGCAGTTCTTC
NA,TRBV18,TRBJ2-7,TRBD1,CASSPQTGEKYEQYF,TGTGCCAGCTCACCGCAGACAGGGGAAAAATACGAGCAGTACTTC
NA,TRBV2,TRBJ2-5,NA,CASGPRETQYF,TGTGCCAGTGGTCCCCGGGAGACCCAGTACTTC
NA,TRBV7-9,TRBJ2-3,NA,CASSLAAYSTDTQYF,TGTGCCAGCAGCTTAGCAGCGTATAGCACAGATACGCAGTATTTT
NA,TRBV2,TRBJ2-2,TRBD2,CASRLAGQAGELFF,TGTGCCAGCAGACTAGCGGGTCAGGCCGGGGAGCTGTTTTTT
NA,TRBV10-3,TRBJ2-1,TRBD1,CAISERDRGNNEQFF,TGTGCCATCAGTGAGCGGGACAGGGGAAACAATGAGCAGTTCTTC
NA,TRBV6-1,TRBJ1-2,NA,CASSVADSYGYTF,TGTGCCAGCAGTGTGGCAGACTCCTATGGCTACACCTTC
NA,TRBV7-7,TRBJ2-1,NA,CASSLYGSPYNEQFF,TGTGCTAGCAGCTTATACGGGAGCCCCTACAATGAGCAGTTCTTC
NA,TRBV18,TRBJ2-1,TRBD1,CASSPQGVGYNEQFF,TGTGCCAGCTCACCGCAGGGGGTCGGGTACAATGAGCAGTTCTTC
NA,TRBV30,TRBJ2-1,NA,CAWSVGQTNEQFF,TGTGCCTGGAGTGTTGGGCAGACCAATGAGCAGTTCTTC
NA,TRBV6-5,TRBJ1-5,NA,CASRAGAGNQPQHF,TGTGCCAGCAGGGCAGGGGCCGGCAATCAGCCCCAGCATTTT
NA,TRBV4-3,TRBJ2-1,TRBD2,CASSQDWGREGEQFF,TGCGCCAGCAGCCAAGATTGGGGACGGGAGGGTGAGCAGTTCTTC
once,TRBV2,TRBJ1-3,NA,CASSESRSGNTIYF,TGTGCCAGCAGTGAAAGCAGGTCTGGAAACACCATATATTTT
NA,TRBV15,TRBJ2-1,TRBD2,CATSLAGYNNEQFF,TGTGCCACCAGCCTAGCGGGATATAACAATGAGCAGTTCTTC
NA,TRBV10-3,TRBJ1-4,NA,CAISEGGVNEKLFF,TGTGCCATCAGTGAGGGGGGGGTTAATGAAAAACTGTTTTTT
NA,TRBV20-1,TRBJ1-2,NA,CRAPGDYGYTF,TGCAGAGCCCCCGGAGACTATGGCTACACCTTC
NA,TRBV7-9,TRBJ2-4,NA,CASSYSPQDIQYF,TGTGCCAGCAGCTATAGTCCCCAGGACATTCAGTACTTC
NA,TRBV4-3,TRBJ2-1,TRBD2,CASSQTLAGRSYNEQFF,TGCGCCAGCAGCCAGACTCTAGCGGGCCGCTCCTACAATGAGCAGTTCTTC
NA,TRBV6-1,TRBJ2-3,TRBD2,CASSEVPSGSTDTQYF,TGTGCCAGCAGTGAAGTCCCTAGCGGGAGCACAGATACGCAGTATTTT
NA,TRBV4-2,TRBJ2-1,NA,CASSQEWGTGSYNEQFF,TGTGCCAGCAGCCAAGAGTGGGGGACTGGCTCCTACAATGAGCAGTTCTTC
NA,TRBV5-4,TRBJ2-7,TRBD2,CASSSGLALTYEQYF,TGTGCCAGCAGCTCGGGACTAGCGCTTACCTACGAGCAGTACTTC
NA,TRBV25-1,TRBJ2-1,NA,CASSVMDSNEQFF,TGTGCCAGCAGTGTGATGGACAGCAATGAGCAGTTCTTC
NA,TRBV28,TRBJ1-2,TRBD1,CASSSGGQGALIGGYTF,TGTGCCAGCAGTTCCGGGGGACAGGGGGCCTTAATAGGCGGCTACACCTTC
NA,TRBV6-1,TRBJ1-5,NA,CASNWGGGNQPQHF,TGTGCCAGCAATTGGGGGGGCGGCAATCAGCCCCAGCATTTT
NA,TRBV4-3,TRBJ1-1,TRBD1,CASSQYRGGKYQNPNTEAFF,TGCGCCAGCAGCCAATACAGGGGGGGTAAGTACCAGAACCCGAACACTGAAGCTTTCTTT
few,TRBV2,TRBJ1-1,TRBD1,CASRGDRGEGEAFF,TGTGCCAGCAGAGGGGACAGGGGAGAGGGTGAAGCTTTCTTT
few,TRBV5-8,TRBJ2-7,NA,CASSLGTRSSYEQYF,TGTGCCAGCAGCTTGGGTACTAGGTCCTCCTACGAGCAGTACTTC
NA,TRBV2,TRBJ1-4,TRBD1,CASSRTGTGVVVTNEKLFF,TGTGCCAGCAGTCGTACCGGGACAGGGGTTGTTGTAACTAATGAAAAACTGTTTTTT
NA,TRBV2,TRBJ1-1,TRBD1,CASSPDRGTEAFF,TGTGCCAGCAGCCCAGACAGGGGTACTGAAGCTTTCTTT
NA,TRBV7-2,TRBJ2-7,NA,CASSLYRAAYEQYF,TGTGCCAGCAGCTTATACAGGGCCGCCTACGAGCAGTACTTC
NA,TRBV12-5,TRBJ2-5,NA,CASGLVMRETQYF,TGTGCTAGTGGTTTGGTAATGCGAGAGACCCAGTACTTC
NA,TRBV5-4,TRBJ2-1,NA,CASSLRAGTGWGEFF,TGTGCCAGCAGCTTGAGGGCAGGGACTGGCTGGGGCGAGTTCTTC
NA,TRBV19,TRBJ1-5,TRBD1,CATGTGDSDQPQHF,TGTGCCACCGGGACAGGGGATAGCGATCAGCCCCAGCATTTT
NA,TRBV28,TRBJ2-4,TRBD1,CASSHGQGIPNIQYF,TGTGCCAGCAGCCATGGACAGGGTATTCCAAACATTCAGTACTTC